This T cell receptor beta chain was identified in a study of shared clonotypes between healthy human individuals. Study overall: Three plates each covered CD4 naive and memory; CD8 naive two, CD8 memory one. Study-wide results and limits: Sequencing of the sorted subsets was shown by rarefaction to be incomplete despite large depth. In several donors, around 5% of naive CD4 clonotypes appeared in common.

The germline CDR1 and CDR2 sequences are SGHAT and FQDESV (reference sequence). The CDR3 has 11 amino acids. Trimming cost V 7 bases and J 8 bases, with 11 bases left between them. About this clone itself: Its antigen is still unknown.

Replicate PCRs from sorted subsets contained roughly 190 ng DNA, which is 30,000 to 35,000 T cell genomes. Method: immunoSEQ multiplex PCR; TCRdb's copy keeps in-frame clones and lacks some. The sample contains millions of clones, roughly 95% of which appear only once. The naive CD8 fraction comprised CD45RO-negative cells positively selected for CCR7 and excluded terminally differentiated effector memory CD45RA+ cells. The sequence came from a man younger than 35 in good health. V is TRBV11-1 and J is TRBJ1-1; unclear D gene. Sequencing used naive CD8+ T cells sorted from blood. The CDR3 sequence: CASTLGGEAFF. In DNA, the CDR3 is TGTGCCAGCACCTTGGGAGGGGAAGCTTTCTTT.